This TCR beta chain was sequenced during a study of shared clonotypes between healthy human individuals. Study-wide context: The donors, two women and a few men, were aged 18 to 49. Broader study findings: Generally, naive subsets came out with larger estimated richness than memory subsets. Rarefaction revealed incomplete sorted-subset sequencing despite large depth.

Researchers ran the assay at a deep level. Profiling relied on immunoSEQ multiplex PCR, and the TCRdb table lists in-frame clones only, not all of them. The sample includes approximately 710,000 clones, 90% of them seen just once. Germline V CDR1 and CDR2: MGHRA, YSYEKL. V lost 3 bases to trimming and J lost 3 bases, with 14 bases between them. The length of the CDR3 is 15 residues. Comments on this clone: Its specificity is unknown.

The material sequenced was memory CD8+ T cells from PBMCs. This sample's subset: CD45RO+ cells pooled with CCR7-negative TemRA cells. This sequence joins TRBV4-1 and TRBJ1-1, with D possibly being TRBD1 (5 bases). The sequence was obtained from a man between 18 and 29 years old in good health. Some clones in this sample may be carry-over from other donors' samples. This CDR3 reads CASSHPGTGDTEAFF. The CDR3 DNA sequence: TGCGCCAGCAGCCACCCCGGGACGGGAGACACTGAAGCTTTCTTT.